The T cell receptor (beta chain) described here comes from a study of T cell responses to AZD1222 COVID-19 vaccine. General study points: Unmutated variant regions are reportedly the target of nearly half of TCRs that are spike-specific. The span of vaccine-associated CD4 TCRs extended across spike, with dominance at 160-218 and 743-854.

Sequenced by immunoSEQ multiplex PCR; TCRdb stores in-frame clones only, minus some. The sample contains about 63,000 clones, less than 90% of which appear only once. This CDR3 region has 13 residues. Per germline, CDR1 MNHEY and CDR2 SVGAGI. Unmatched junction bases numbered 7, after V lost 5 bases and J lost 11 bases. About this clone itself: Antigen unknown.

The starting material was peripheral blood, obtained on day 0 of AZD1222 vaccination. The TCR originated in an adult in good health. The chain employs TRBV6-5 and TRBJ1-5; the match to TRBD1 covers 9 bases. The CDR3 loop reads CASSRDRDLAQHF. The CDR3 DNA reads TGTGCCAGCAGTCGGGACAGGGATTTAGCCCAGCATTTT.